The 20 T cell receptor beta chains listed next were all sequenced from one sample in a study of breast tumors, draining lymph nodes, adjacent tissues. TCRdb recomputed calls from the multiplex PCR reads with MiXCR, one row per CDR3 protein. The table records about 12,000 distinct CDR3 sequences, around 36% of them present only once. The material sequenced was breast tumor tissue. These receptors all come from a female donor with breast cancer. Some clones in this sample may be carry-over from other donors' samples.

This clonotype is categorized as medium-sized. The gene calls are TRBV7-9 and TRBJ2-3; D gene ambiguous. The V gene's germline CDR1 is SEHNR and CDR2 FQNEAQ (reference sequence). Trimming removed 0 bases at V and 3 bases at J, with 7 bases between. The CDR3 runs to 14 residues. The CDR3 reads CASSLAFETDTQYF. CDR3 DNA: TGTGCCAGCAGCTTAGCGTTCGAAACAGATACGCAGTATTTT. Together with reference TRBV7-9 and TRBJ2-3, the CDR3 gives the full variable domain: DTGVSQNPRHKITKRGQNVTFRCDPISEHNRLYWYRQTLGQGPEFLTYFQNEAQLEKSRLLSDRFSAERPKGSFSTLEIQRTEQGDSAMYLCASSLAFETDTQYFGPGTRLTVL.

By sample share, this clonotype is medium-sized (0.01 to 0.1%). CDR3 in amino acids: CATSRGGWGLRDVPYNEQFF. Here the CDR3 DNA reads TGTGCCACCAGCAGAGGGGGCTGGGGACTTCGGGATGTACCCTACAATGAGCAGTTCTTC. The V call is TRBV15, the J call TRBJ2-1; tentatively, D is TRBD2 (6 bases). This CDR3 has 20 amino acids. Germline V gene lookup returns CDR1 LNHNV and CDR2 YYDKDF (reference sequence). With 1 base removed from V and 2 bases from J, the gap between germline ends came to 24 bases.

This clonotype is judged medium-sized (0.01 to 0.1%). CDR3 nucleotide sequence: TGCAGTGCTAGTCCGGAGTCCTACGAGCAGTACTTC. Encoded protein: CSASPESYEQYF. The rearrangement uses TRBV20-1 and TRBJ2-7; D is undetermined. Trimming left V 3 bases short and J 1 base short, with 7 bases between. The germline gives CDR1 DFQATT, CDR2 SNEGSKA (reference sequence). CDR3 length: 12 residues.

This clonotype was counted between two and nine times. This sequence joins TRBV29-1 and TRBJ1-2; D possibly corresponds to TRBD1 (5 bases). The CDR3 is made up of 12 amino acids. The V and J ends lost 3 bases and 7 bases respectively, with 12 bases between them. Germline CDR1 reads SQVTM; CDR2 reads ANQGSEA. CDR3 nucleotides: TGCAGCGTTGATTGGCAGGGCGGTGGCTACACCTTC. Protein sequence: CSVDWQGGGYTF. The entire variable domain, with the rest obtained from reference TRBV29-1 and TRBJ1-2, is as follows: SAVISQKPSRDICQRGTSLTIQCQVDSQVTMMFWYRQQPGQSLTLIATANQGSEATYESGFVIDKFPISRPNLTFSTLTVSNMSPEDSSIYLCSVDWQGGGYTFGSGTRLTVV.

By sample share, this clonotype is medium-sized. The V gene is TRBV19, the J gene TRBJ1-2; 9 positions agree with TRBD1. This CDR3 has 13 amino acids. Germline assignment: CDR1 LNHDA and CDR2 SQIVND (reference sequence). The J segment lost 6 bases and the V segment lost 5 bases, leaving 4 bases of the junction unmatched. This CDR3 is CASSSTGGDGYTF. CDR3 nucleotide sequence: TGTGCCAGTAGTTCAACAGGGGGCGATGGCTACACCTTC.

Of note for this clonotype: The junction shows a germline mismatch at one end, possibly a read error. Written as DNA, the CDR3 is TGTGCCTGTAGAAAACAGGGCACCGGGGAGCTGTTTTTC. It encodes CACRKQGTGELFF. The rearrangement joins TRBV19 to TRBJ2-2; possibly TRBD1 for D (6 bases). The CDR3 sequence is 13 residues long. Germline CDR1 reads LNHDA; CDR2 reads SQIVND (reference sequence).

This clonotype has at least ten counts. This chain links TRBV20-1 with TRBJ2-3, with no clear D. The V and J ends lost 3 bases and 0 bases respectively, with 10 bases between them. Germline V gene data show CDR1 as DFQATT and CDR2 as SNEGSKA (reference sequence). There are 14 residues in the CDR3. Written as DNA, the CDR3 is TGCAGTGCTAGGAAGGGAACTAGCACAGATACGCAGTATTTT. Its translation: CSARKGTSTDTQYF.

This clonotype was seen at least ten times. The chain links TRBV7-2 to TRBJ2-7; the D is unclear. CDR1 is SGHTA, CDR2 FQGNSA, per germline. The CDR3 totals 14 residues. V lost 2 bases and J lost 3, with 11 bases in between. The CDR3 loop reads CASSLWSQHYEQYF. The CDR3 region has the DNA TGTGCCAGCAGCTTATGGTCTCAGCACTACGAGCAGTACTTC. Based on the CDR3 plus reference TRBV7-2 and TRBJ2-7, the full variable domain is GAGVSQSPSNKVTEKGKDVELRCDPISGHTALYWYRQSLGQGLEFLIYFQGNSAPDKSGLPSDRFSAERTGGSVSTLTIQRTQQEDSAVYLCASSLWSQHYEQYFGPGTRLTVT.

This clonotype has a count of ten or more. The CDR3 spells CASSVTGTNEKLFF. The CDR3 DNA follows: TGTGCCAGCAGTGTTACCGGGACTAATGAAAAACTGTTTTTT. This chain connects TRBV6-1 to TRBJ1-4; D remains unclear. CDR3 length equals 14 residues. With 4 bases removed from V and 2 bases from J, the gap between germline ends came to 8 bases. Germline V gene sequence: CDR1 MNHNS, CDR2 SASEGT.

The rearrangement uses TRBV7-6 and TRBJ1-6; D unresolved. This CDR3 is 14 amino acids long. CDR1 SGHVS and CDR2 FNYEAQ come from the germline V gene. V was pared by 5 bases and J by 0 bases, with 5 bases between. Here the CDR3 DNA reads TGTGCCAGCAGCCAGAGCTCCTATAATTCACCCCTCCACTTT. It specifies CASSQSSYNSPLHF.

This clonotype was counted ten times or more. The chain joins TRBV28 to TRBJ2-3; D unresolved. Trimming took off 8 bases at V and 4 bases at J, with 10 bases between the two ends. This CDR3 is built from 12 residues. Germline values: CDR1 MDHEN, CDR2 SYDVKM. This chain's CDR3 is CASDFLPDTQYF. Here the CDR3 DNA reads TGTGCCAGCGACTTCCTTCCAGATACGCAGTATTTT.

This chain uses TRBV15 with TRBJ2-5, with 9 bases that match TRBD1. The germline V gene has CDR1 LNHNV and CDR2 YYDKDF (reference sequence). The CDR3 totals 14 residues. J was trimmed by 2 bases and V by 3 bases; bases with no gene match: 1. In DNA form, the CDR3 reads TGTGCCACCAGCAGCGACAGGGGGCAAGAGACCCAGTACTTC. This encodes CATSSDRGQETQYF.

This clonotype was picked up many times. The V and J genes are TRBV19 and TRBJ1-4; D call uncertain. Germline CDR1 is LNHDA and CDR2 is SQIVND (reference sequence). This CDR3 has 11 residues. V lost 1 base, J lost 7 bases, and 1 base lay in between. The CDR3 DNA reads as TGTGCCAGTAGTATAGGTGAAAAACTGTTTTTT. Translated, it gives CASSIGEKLFF.

The chain carries TRBV10-3 and TRBJ2-1; D is unclear. CDR3 length: 13 residues. Germline V gene data show CDR1 as ENHRY and CDR2 as SYGVKD. Deletions cut 2 bases from V and 13 bases from J, with 15 bases between. CDR3: CAISEPGSLSQFF. For the CDR3, the DNA is TGTGCCATCAGTGAGCCTGGCAGCCTCTCCCAGTTCTTC.

This clonotype was seen at least ten times. A read error may be the cause here, since a much bigger clone is one base away. The chain links TRBV20-1 to TRBJ2-1; D gene ambiguous. Germline V lookup: CDR1 DFQATT, CDR2 SNEGSKA (reference sequence). This CDR3 contains 13 residues. Trimming took 0 bases from V and 5 from J, leaving 8 bases between them. CDR3 in DNA: TGCAGTGCTAGAGACGCAGCCCACAATGAGCAGTTCTTC. Protein: CSARDAAHNEQFF.

V usage is TRBV20-1 and J usage is TRBJ2-7; TRBD1 might be the D (6 bases). CDR1 DFQATT and CDR2 SNEGSKA come from the germline V gene (reference sequence). The CDR3 is 15 amino acids. With 4 bases removed from V and 2 bases from J, the gap between germline ends came to 18 bases. The CDR3, as DNA: TGCAGTGCTATCCCGGGACACCCATGGGCCTACGAGCAGTACTTC. Translated: CSAIPGHPWAYEQYF.

V and J are TRBV11-3 and TRBJ2-1; 15 bases align to TRBD2. The CDR3 runs to 15 residues. V lost 5 bases and J lost 9; bases outside the gene matches: 5. Per germline, CDR1 SGHNT and CDR2 YENEEA. DNA for the CDR3: TGTGCCAGCAGCAATGGACTAGCGGGAGGGGGTGAGCAGTTCTTC. Translated, it gives CASSNGLAGGGEQFF.

Of note for this clonotype: In this CDR3 the conserved last residue, phenylalanine or tryptophan, is missing, so a read error is likely. The J gene is TRBJ2-1, the V gene TRBV4-1; the match to TRBD1 covers 7 bases. The V and J ends lost 3 bases and 4 bases, in that order; junction bases with no gene match: 9. Germline lookup yields CDR1 MGHRA and CDR2 YSYEKL. The CDR3 consists of 16 residues. CDR3 DNA: TGCGCCAGCAGCCAGTATTCAGGACAGGCGTACAATGAGCAGTTCCTC. This codes for CASSQYSGQAYNEQFL.

A few counts support this clonotype. Since a much larger clone is just one base distant, this may be a read error. V gene TRBV30 combines with J gene TRBJ1-3; D is unresolved. Germline lookup yields CDR1 GTSNPN and CDR2 SVGIG (reference sequence). Trimming removed 3 bases at V and 0 bases at J, with 6 bases between. The CDR3 is 13 residues long. CDR3 in amino acids: CAWRPFSGNTIYF. CDR3 bases: TGTGCCTGGAGGCCTTTCTCTGGAAACACCATATATTTT.

The count of this clonotype is one. This chain joins TRBV2 and TRBJ1-5, with D perhaps matching TRBD1 (5 bases). V was shortened by 3 bases and J by 6 bases, with 12 bases between the two germline ends. CDR1 is SNHLY and CDR2 is FYNNEI in the germline V gene. This CDR3 has 14 amino acids. CDR3: CASSDAGTFQPQHF. The CDR3 DNA reads as TGTGCCAGCAGTGACGCAGGGACTTTTCAGCCCCAGCATTTT.